What follows is one TCR beta chain and its context. Produced via immunoSEQ multiplex PCR; TCRdb's table is partial and in-frame only. This table has fewer than 300,000 clones, about nine tenths appearing once. These data originate in a study of blood T cell repertoires in COVID-19. The CDR3 consists of 16 residues. The ends lost 3 bases at V and 2 bases at J; junction bases unmatched: 6. CDR1 is LGHNA, CDR2 YNFKEQ, per germline. The material sequenced was peripheral blood. This sequence originates from a woman aged 25 to 45 with COVID-19, enrolled during active disease. The V gene is TRBV4-2, the J gene TRBJ2-3; 9 nucleotides match TRBD2. CDR3 residues: CASSHTAGGVTDTQYF. In DNA form, the CDR3 reads TGTGCCAGCAGCCATACGGCGGGAGGGGTCACAGATACGCAGTATTTT.